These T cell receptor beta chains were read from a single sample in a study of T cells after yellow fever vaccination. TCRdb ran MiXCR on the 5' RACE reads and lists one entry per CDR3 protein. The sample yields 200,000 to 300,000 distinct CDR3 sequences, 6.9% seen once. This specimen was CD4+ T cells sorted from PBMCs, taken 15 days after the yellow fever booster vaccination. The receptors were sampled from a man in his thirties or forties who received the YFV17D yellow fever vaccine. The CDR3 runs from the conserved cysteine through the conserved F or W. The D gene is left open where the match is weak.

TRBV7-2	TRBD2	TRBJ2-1	CASSLGLAVDEQFF
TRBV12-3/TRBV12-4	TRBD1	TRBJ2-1	CASSLDRVGNEQFF
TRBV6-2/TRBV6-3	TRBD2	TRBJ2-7	CASRDGWLADHF
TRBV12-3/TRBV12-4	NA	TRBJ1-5	CASSLRDLRQPQHF
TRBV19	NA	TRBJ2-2	CASSNKRGSSNTGELFF
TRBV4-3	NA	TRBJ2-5	CASSQAPQGPRETQYF
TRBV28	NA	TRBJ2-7	CASSPTPLGVQYF
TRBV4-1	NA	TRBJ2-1	CASRRDPSSYNEQFF
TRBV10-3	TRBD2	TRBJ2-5	CAINAGGRQETQYF
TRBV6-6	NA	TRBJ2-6	CASTLISGANVLTF
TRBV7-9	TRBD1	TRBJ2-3	CASSSGQGNRRDTQYF
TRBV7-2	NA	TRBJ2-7	CASSLVGGGNEQYF
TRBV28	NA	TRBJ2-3	CASSFQGSSGDTQYF
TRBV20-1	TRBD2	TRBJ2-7	CSARGRASHEQYF
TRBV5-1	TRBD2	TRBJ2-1	CASSLGAGAILVYEQFF
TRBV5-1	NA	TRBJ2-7	CASSQDRLVYEQYF
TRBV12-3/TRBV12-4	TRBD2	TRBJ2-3	CASRPLAGGSDTDTQYF